This T cell receptor (beta chain) comes out of a study of prognosis after radiotherapy for stage I lung cancer. Looking at the study overall: Patients with tumors diagnosed as squamous cell carcinoma numbered 6 to 8, and those with adenocarcinoma about 12.

All patients were node-negative on CT and PET/CT, without prior chemotherapy, radiotherapy or other malignancies. The genomic DNA TCR beta CDR3 region underwent two rounds of multiplex PCR. Gene-specific TRBV and TRBJ primers were used in PCR round one. Each CDR3 protein is one row after TCRdb ran MiXCR on the multiplex PCR reads. Here the sample spans around 60,000 distinct CDR3 sequences, about 25% being singletons. V gave up 0 bases and J gave up 4 bases, with 9 bases separating them. This CDR3 region has 14 residues. Per the germline V gene, CDR1 is SNHLY and CDR2 is FYNNEI. This clonotype is medium-sized.

Source: PBMCs, taken before or after stereotactic body radiation therapy (not recorded which). The source is a donor older than 45 with non-small cell lung cancer. The V gene is TRBV2, the J gene TRBJ1-2; D gene ambiguous. CDR3 coding DNA: TGTGCCAGCAGTGAAGCTGCCAGGAGCTATGGCTACACCTTC. Translating it yields CASSEAARSYGYTF.